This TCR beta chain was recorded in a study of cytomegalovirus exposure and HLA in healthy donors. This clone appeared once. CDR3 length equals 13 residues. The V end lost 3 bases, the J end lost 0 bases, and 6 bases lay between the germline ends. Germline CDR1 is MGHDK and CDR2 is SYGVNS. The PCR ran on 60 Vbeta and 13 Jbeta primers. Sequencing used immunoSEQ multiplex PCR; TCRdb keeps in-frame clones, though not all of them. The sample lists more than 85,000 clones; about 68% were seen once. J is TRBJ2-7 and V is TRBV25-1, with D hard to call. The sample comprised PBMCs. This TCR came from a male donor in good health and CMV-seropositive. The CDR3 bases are TGTGCCAGCAGTGATAGGAGCTCCTACGAGCAGTACTTC. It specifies CASSDRSSYEQYF.